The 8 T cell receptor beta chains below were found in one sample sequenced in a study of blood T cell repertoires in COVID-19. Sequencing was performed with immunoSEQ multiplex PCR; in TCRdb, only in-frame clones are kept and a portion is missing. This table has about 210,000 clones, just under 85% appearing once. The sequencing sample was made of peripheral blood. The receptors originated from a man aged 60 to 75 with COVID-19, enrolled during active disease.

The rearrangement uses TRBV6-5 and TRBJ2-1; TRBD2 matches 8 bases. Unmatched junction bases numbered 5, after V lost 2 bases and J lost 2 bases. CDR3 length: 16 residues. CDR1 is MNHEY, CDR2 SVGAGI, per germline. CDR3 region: CASSYISGITYNEQFF. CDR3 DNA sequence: TGTGCCAGCAGTTACATTAGCGGGATCACCTACAATGAGCAGTTCTTC.

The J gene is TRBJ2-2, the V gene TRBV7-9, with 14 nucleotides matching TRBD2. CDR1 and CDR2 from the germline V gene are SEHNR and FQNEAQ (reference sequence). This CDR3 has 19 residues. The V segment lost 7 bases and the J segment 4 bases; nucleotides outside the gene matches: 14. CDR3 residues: CASTLVGTSGSKGTGELFF. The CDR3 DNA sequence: TGTGCCAGCACCCTGGTCGGGACTAGCGGGAGTAAAGGCACCGGGGAGCTGTTTTTT.

The CDR3, as DNA: TGTGCCAGCTCGAGGGTTGCGGGAGATGTCACCGGGGAGCTGTTTTTT. It specifies CASSRVAGDVTGELFF. The chain couples TRBV7-2 to TRBJ2-2; 7 bases line up with TRBD2. After removal of 8 bases from V and 4 bases from J, the junction contained 13 bases not matched to a gene. CDR3 length: 16 amino acids. Germline V gene data show CDR1 as SGHTA and CDR2 as FQGNSA.

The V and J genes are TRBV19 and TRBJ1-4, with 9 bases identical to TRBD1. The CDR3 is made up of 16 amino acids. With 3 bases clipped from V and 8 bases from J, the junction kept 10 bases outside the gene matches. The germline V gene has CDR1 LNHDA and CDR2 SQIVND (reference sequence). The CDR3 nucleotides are TGTGCCAGTAGTATGCGGACAGGGGCGCAGGGGGAAAAACTGTTTTTT. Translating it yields CASSMRTGAQGEKLFF.

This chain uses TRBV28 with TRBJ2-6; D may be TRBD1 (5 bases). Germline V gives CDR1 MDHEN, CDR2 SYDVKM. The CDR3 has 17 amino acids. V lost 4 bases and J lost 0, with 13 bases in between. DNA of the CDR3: TGTGCCAGCAGTTCCCCAGGGTCCCGCTCTGGGGCCAACGTCCTGACTTTC. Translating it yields CASSSPGSRSGANVLTF.

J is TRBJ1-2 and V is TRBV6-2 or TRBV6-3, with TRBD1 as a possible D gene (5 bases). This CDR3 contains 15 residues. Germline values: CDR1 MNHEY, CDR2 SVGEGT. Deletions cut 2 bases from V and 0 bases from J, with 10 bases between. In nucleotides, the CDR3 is TGTGCCAGCAGTTACGGGCAGACAGCTAACTATGGCTACACCTTC. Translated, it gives CASSYGQTANYGYTF.

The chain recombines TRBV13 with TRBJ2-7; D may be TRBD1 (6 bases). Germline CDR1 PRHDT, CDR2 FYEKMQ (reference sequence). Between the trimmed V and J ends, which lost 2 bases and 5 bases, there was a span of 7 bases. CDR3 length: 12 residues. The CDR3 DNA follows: TGTGCCAGCAGCTTAAGACAGGACGAGCAGTACTTC. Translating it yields CASSLRQDEQYF.

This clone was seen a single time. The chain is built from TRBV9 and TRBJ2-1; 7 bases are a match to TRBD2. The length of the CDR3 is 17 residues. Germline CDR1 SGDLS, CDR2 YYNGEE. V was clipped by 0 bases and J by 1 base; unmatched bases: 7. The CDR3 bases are TGTGCCAGCAGCGTAGCAGCGGGAATAGGGTCCTACAATGAGCAGTTCTTC. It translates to CASSVAAGIGSYNEQFF.